This T cell receptor beta chain appears in the sequencing data of a study of T cell changes during pregnancy in multiple sclerosis. V lost 2 bases and J lost 4; bases outside the gene matches: 3. The length of the CDR3 is 15 residues. The V gene's germline CDR1 is SEHNR and CDR2 FQNEAQ (reference sequence). Assay: immunoSEQ multiplex PCR; the TCRdb copy retains only in-frame clones and omits some. The top ten hold 1.5% to 2% of the sample, which has around 51,000 clones, approximately 93% seen once. The source material was peripheral blood, sampled in the second trimester of pregnancy. The receptor's source is a female donor with multiple sclerosis, enrolled in a pregnancy study. The J gene is TRBJ2-5, the V gene TRBV7-9; 11 nucleotides match TRBD1. CDR3 sequence (DNA): TGTGCCAGCAGCTTACCTGGGACAGGGGGAGAGACCCAGTACTTC. Translating it yields CASSLPGTGGETQYF.